This T cell receptor (beta chain) stems from a study of blood T cell repertoires in COVID-19. In the study overall: From the United States, Italy and Spain came samples of acute and convalescent COVID-19.

Method: immunoSEQ multiplex PCR; TCRdb's copy keeps in-frame clones and lacks some. The repertoire holds approximately 97,000 clones, with roughly 81% as singletons. CDR1 and CDR2 from the germline V gene are ENHRY and SYGVKD. V lost 5 bases to trimming and J lost 5 bases; unmatched junction nucleotides: 3. The length of the CDR3 is 13 residues. V usage is TRBV10-3 and J usage is TRBJ2-7; 10 nucleotides align to TRBD1. Sequenced material: peripheral blood. The TCR was taken from a man in his forties with active or convalescent COVID-19. The CDR3 DNA is TGTGCCATCAGTCCGGGACAGGGGAACGAGCAGTACTTC. Encoded protein: CAISPGQGNEQYF.